Shown below are 25 T cell receptor beta chains from a single sample sequenced in a study of shared clonotypes between healthy human individuals. Assay used: immunoSEQ multiplex PCR; TCRdb lists only in-frame clones, some missing. The sample records 2 million to 2.5 million clones, over 85% being singletons. What was sequenced was naive CD4+ T cells from PBMCs. Subset here: CD45RA+ positively selected. All receptors come from a young man in good health. Some clones in this sample may be carry-over from other donors' samples.

A single count supports this clone. The chain has TRBV9 and TRBJ1-1; D may be TRBD1 (6 bases). Germline loops: CDR1 SGDLS, CDR2 YYNGEE. The CDR3 has 15 residues. V gave up 0 bases and J gave up 5 bases, with 14 bases separating them. CDR3 in amino acids: CASSVEEGDGTEAFF. CDR3 sequence (DNA): TGTGCCAGCAGCGTAGAGGAGGGGGATGGGACTGAAGCTTTCTTT.

This clone was seen once. The V gene is TRBV6-4, the J gene TRBJ1-6; D not resolved. This CDR3 contains 14 residues. Trimming left V 4 bases short and J 8 bases short, with 12 bases between. Germline-derived CDR1 and CDR2 are MRHNA and SNTAGT. The CDR3 nucleotides are TGTGCCAGCAGTGTGGGCGGACGGGATTCACCCCTCCACTTT. This gives the protein CASSVGGRDSPLHF.

In its sample, this clone was seen once. The chain carries TRBV29-1 and TRBJ2-1; 12 bases map to TRBD2. CDR1 is SQVTM and CDR2 is ANQGSEA in the germline V gene. This CDR3 comprises 15 residues. The V and J ends lost 4 bases and 7 bases, in that order; junction bases with no gene match: 8. The CDR3 spells CSVGTTTSGSNEQFF. The CDR3 DNA is TGCAGCGTTGGTACAACGACTAGCGGGAGTAATGAGCAGTTCTTC.

V gene TRBV2 combines with J gene TRBJ1-4; D possibly corresponds to TRBD1 (6 bases). The germline CDR1 and CDR2 sequences are SNHLY and FYNNEI. V lost 5 bases, J lost 3 bases, and 10 bases lay in between. The CDR3 contains 14 residues. As DNA, the CDR3 is TGTGCCAGCAGTAGGACAGCGGCTAATGAAAAACTGTTTTTT. This gives the protein CASSRTAANEKLFF.

About this clone itself: The same CDR3 is also encoded by other DNA sequences in this sample. This chain links TRBV5-4 with TRBJ1-1; D is unclear. Germline V gene lookup returns CDR1 SGHNT and CDR2 YYREEE (reference sequence). The CDR3 sequence is 15 residues long. With 2 bases removed from V and 0 bases from J, the gap between germline ends came to 11 bases. The CDR3 coding sequence is TGTGCCAGCAGCTTAGGCGGACCAATGAACACTGAAGCTTTCTTT. Its translation: CASSLGGPMNTEAFF.

The V call is TRBV4-1, the J call TRBJ1-5; D may be TRBD1 (5 bases). The ends were cut back, 0 bases at V and 6 bases at J, with 12 bases in the middle. Germline V gene data show CDR1 as MGHRA and CDR2 as YSYEKL. This CDR3 spans 15 amino acids. CDR3 sequence reads: CASSQDYKGTQPQHF. CDR3 sequence (DNA): TGCGCCAGCAGCCAAGATTATAAGGGGACTCAGCCCCAGCATTTT.

This chain connects TRBV6-1 to TRBJ1-2, with 7 bases identical to TRBD1. V gave up 4 bases and J gave up 0 bases; unmatched junction bases: 11. The CDR3 spans 17 residues. The germline CDR1 and CDR2 sequences are MNHNS and SASEGT. As DNA, the CDR3 is TGTGCCAGCAGTGCCCATCCAGGGACAGCAACTAACTATGGCTACACCTTC. It yields the protein CASSAHPGTATNYGYTF.

This chain joins TRBV25-1 and TRBJ1-1; D unclear. The germline V and J ends were trimmed by 1 base and 8 bases, with 11 bases remaining between them. This CDR3 is built from 13 residues. In germline, CDR1 is MGHDK, CDR2 SYGVNS. CDR3 residues: CASSELGGPEAFF. CDR3 DNA: TGTGCCAGCAGTGAATTAGGTGGGCCGGAAGCTTTCTTT.

The rearrangement uses TRBV27 and TRBJ1-5; D remains ambiguous. Germline V gives CDR1 MNHEY, CDR2 SMNVEV (reference sequence). Between the trimmed V and J ends, which lost 5 bases and 5 bases, there was a span of 10 bases. This CDR3 is 13 amino acids long. For the CDR3, the DNA is TGTGCCAGCAGTCCATCCGCCTATCAGCCCCAGCATTTT. Encoded protein: CASSPSAYQPQHF.

V and J are TRBV28 and TRBJ1-1; no clear D gene. V lost 5 bases to trimming and J lost 0 bases, with 16 bases between them. Germline CDR1 reads MDHEN; CDR2 reads SYDVKM. This CDR3 has 16 residues. The CDR3 region is CASSRSEIVMNTEAFF. The DNA of the CDR3 is TGTGCCAGCAGTAGGTCGGAAATAGTTATGAACACTGAAGCTTTCTTT.

The chain uses TRBV2 and TRBJ2-7; 12 bases are shared with TRBD2. The germline V gene has CDR1 SNHLY and CDR2 FYNNEI. With 3 bases clipped from V and 4 bases from J, the junction kept 10 bases outside the gene matches. This CDR3 spans 17 amino acids. CDR3 sequence reads: CASSETSGSSTGYEQYF. Written as DNA, the CDR3 is TGTGCCAGCAGTGAGACTAGCGGGAGTAGTACGGGATACGAGCAGTACTTC.

The rearrangement links TRBV5-5 to TRBJ1-4; 7 bases fit TRBD1. In germline, CDR1 is SGHKS, CDR2 YYEKEE (reference sequence). The CDR3 contains 12 residues. Trimming removed 8 bases from V and 7 bases from J; junction bases left unmatched: 5. The CDR3 bases are TGTGCCAGTCGCGGGACAGCTGAAAAACTGTTTTTT. It codes for CASRGTAEKLFF.

The J gene is TRBJ2-7, the V gene TRBV28; D is perhaps TRBD1 or TRBD2 (5 bases each). This CDR3 has 17 amino acids. Trimming cost V 5 bases and J 0 bases, with 20 bases left between them. Germline loops: CDR1 MDHEN, CDR2 SYDVKM. DNA for the CDR3: TGTGCCAGCAGTCAGCACCGTCGGGACGGCAACTCCTACGAGCAGTACTTC. Its protein is CASSQHRRDGNSYEQYF.

This chain connects TRBV4-1 to TRBJ2-3, with 8 bases lining up with TRBD2. After removal of 2 bases from V and 0 bases from J, the junction contained 10 bases not matched to a gene. Per the germline V gene, CDR1 is MGHRA and CDR2 is YSYEKL. This CDR3 spans 18 amino acids. The CDR3 region has the DNA TGCGCCAGCAGCCAATGGCCTAGCGGGCACTCTAGCACAGATACGCAGTATTTT. This sequence encodes CASSQWPSGHSSTDTQYF.

The CDR3 coding sequence is TGTGCCAGCAGCAGACGGACAGGGTCTGGGGCCAACGTCCTGACTTTC. It codes for CASSRRTGSGANVLTF. The J gene is TRBJ2-6, the V gene TRBV7-2; 8 positions match TRBD1. Per germline, CDR1 SGHTA and CDR2 FQGNSA. This CDR3 has 16 residues. The trim removed 5 bases at V and 1 base at J, leaving 4 bases unmatched.

The rearrangement uses TRBV28 and TRBJ2-2; D possibly uses TRBD1 or TRBD2 (6 bases each). V was clipped by 6 bases and J by 3 bases, with 11 bases between them. Germline V gene data show CDR1 as MDHEN and CDR2 as SYDVKM. The CDR3 totals 14 residues. CDR3 protein: CASRDGGHTGELFF. CDR3 DNA sequence: TGTGCCAGCAGGGATGGGGGGCACACCGGGGAGCTGTTTTTT.

The CDR3, as DNA: TGTGCCTGGAGTGCGGACAGGGGGAAAGGAAACACCATATATTTT. Translated, it gives CAWSADRGKGNTIYF. V and J are TRBV30 and TRBJ1-3, with TRBD1 matching over 10 bases. The junction had 4 bases not matched to a gene; V was cut back by 1 base and J by 4 bases. Germline V lookup: CDR1 GTSNPN, CDR2 SVGIG (reference sequence). The CDR3 consists of 15 residues.

Remarks on this clone: An end of the junction differs from the germline gene, which may be a read error. This chain joins TRBV5-1 and TRBJ1-2; D remains ambiguous. This CDR3 has 13 residues. Germline CDR1 reads SGHRS; CDR2 reads YFSETQ. CDR3 sequence (DNA): TGCGCCAGCAGCTCACAAGGCTACGGATGGCCCTTCTTC. Its translation: CASSSQGYGWPFF.

This chain joins TRBV28 and TRBJ2-2, with unresolved D. Trimming shortened V by 1 base and J by 5 bases, and 14 bases separated the two germline ends. The CDR3 runs 16 residues. Germline assignment: CDR1 MDHEN and CDR2 SYDVKM. The DNA of the CDR3 is TGTGCCAGCAGTTTATCGGCCACTATAGTAACCGGGGAGCTGTTTTTT. This gives the protein CASSLSATIVTGELFF.

This clone was detected once. Other DNA sequences in this sample translate to the same CDR3. The chain uses TRBV30 and TRBJ2-1; no firm D call. Germline CDR1 is GTSNPN and CDR2 is SVGIG (reference sequence). The CDR3 is made up of 13 amino acids. The V end was cut by 1 base, the J end by 4 bases, with 8 bases between. CDR3 DNA: TGTGCCTGGAGTGCCCAGTCATACAATGAGCAGTTCTTC. It is translated as CAWSAQSYNEQFF.

V is TRBV28 and J is TRBJ1-3; 12 bases fit TRBD1. The CDR3 runs 18 residues. In germline, CDR1 is MDHEN, CDR2 SYDVKM. V was pared by 7 bases and J by 0 bases, with 10 bases of the junction left unmatched. CDR3 sequence: CASTPFGTGGFSGNTIYF. DNA for the CDR3: TGTGCCAGCACCCCCTTCGGGACAGGGGGCTTCTCTGGAAACACCATATATTTT.

The CDR3 DNA follows: TGTGCCAGCAGCTTAGAGGCCCCGACTAGCGGAAGCTCCTACAATGAGCAGTTCTTC. Its protein product is CASSLEAPTSGSSYNEQFF. The chain has TRBV11-3 and TRBJ2-1; TRBD2 matches 9 bases. The germline V gene encodes CDR1 SGHNT and CDR2 YENEEA. V lost 0 bases to trimming and J lost 0 bases; unmatched junction nucleotides: 9. The CDR3 is 19 amino acids.

The chain uses TRBV18 and TRBJ2-7, with 7 bases aligning to TRBD1. Per the germline V gene, CDR1 is KGHSH and CDR2 is LQKENI. After removal of 1 base from V and 7 bases from J, the junction contained 7 bases not matched to a gene. The CDR3 runs 14 residues. CDR3 loop: CASSPRVGGEEQYF. The CDR3 DNA is TGTGCCAGCTCACCACGGGTAGGGGGCGAGGAGCAGTACTTC.

In nucleotides, the CDR3 is TGTGCCAGCAGGTATCTGGTAAACACTGAAGCTTTCTTT. Translated: CASRYLVNTEAFF. The chain has TRBV7-2 and TRBJ1-1, with D unclear. The germline gives CDR1 SGHTA, CDR2 FQGNSA. The ends were cut back, 6 bases at V and 2 bases at J, with 10 bases in the middle. There are 13 residues in the CDR3. The whole variable domain, remainder taken from reference TRBV7-2 and TRBJ1-1, is GAGVSQSPSNKVTEKGKDVELRCDPISGHTALYWYRQSLGQGLEFLIYFQGNSAPDKSGLPSDRFSAERTGGSVSTLTIQRTQQEDSAVYLCASRYLVNTEAFFGQGTRLTVV.

The rearrangement links TRBV2 to TRBJ2-7, with no clear D. Germline CDR1 and CDR2: SNHLY and FYNNEI. Trimming stripped 4 bases from V and 2 bases from J, with 9 bases between. This CDR3 comprises 13 residues. DNA of the CDR3: TGTGCCAGCAGTGTCAGGAAAACCTACGAGCAGTACTTC. Translating it yields CASSVRKTYEQYF.